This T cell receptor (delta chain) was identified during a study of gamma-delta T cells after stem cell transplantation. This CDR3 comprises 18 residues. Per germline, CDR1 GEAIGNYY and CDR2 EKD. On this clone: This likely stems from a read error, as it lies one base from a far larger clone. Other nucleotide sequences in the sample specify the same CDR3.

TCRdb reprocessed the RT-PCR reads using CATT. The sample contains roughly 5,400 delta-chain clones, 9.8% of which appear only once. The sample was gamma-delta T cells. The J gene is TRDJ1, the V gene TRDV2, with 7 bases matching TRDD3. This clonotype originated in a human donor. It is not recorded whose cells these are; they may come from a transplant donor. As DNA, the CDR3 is TGTGCCTGCGACACCCTGGGGCCTACTGGGGCCGACACCGATAAACTCATCTTT. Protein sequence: CACDTLGPTGADTDKLIF.